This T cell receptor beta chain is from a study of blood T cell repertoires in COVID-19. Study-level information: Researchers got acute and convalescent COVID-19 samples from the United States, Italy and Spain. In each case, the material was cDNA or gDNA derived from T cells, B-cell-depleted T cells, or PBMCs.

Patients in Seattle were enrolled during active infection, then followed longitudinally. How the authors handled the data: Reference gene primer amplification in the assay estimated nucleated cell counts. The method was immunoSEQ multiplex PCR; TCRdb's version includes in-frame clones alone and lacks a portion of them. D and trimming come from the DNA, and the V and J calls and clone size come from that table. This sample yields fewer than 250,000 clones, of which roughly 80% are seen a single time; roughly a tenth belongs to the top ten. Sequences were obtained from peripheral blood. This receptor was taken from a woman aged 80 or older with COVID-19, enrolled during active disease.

CDR3 nucleotide sequence: TGTGCCATCAGTGACAACCGGGACAGGGTATACGGCTACACCTTC. This sequence encodes CAISDNRDRVYGYTF. The genes are TRBV10-3 and TRBJ1-2; TRBD1 agrees at 9 bases. Trimming at V came to 3 bases and at J to 8 bases, leaving 10 bases not matched to a gene. Germline assignment: CDR1 ENHRY and CDR2 SYGVKD. The CDR3 has 15 amino acids.